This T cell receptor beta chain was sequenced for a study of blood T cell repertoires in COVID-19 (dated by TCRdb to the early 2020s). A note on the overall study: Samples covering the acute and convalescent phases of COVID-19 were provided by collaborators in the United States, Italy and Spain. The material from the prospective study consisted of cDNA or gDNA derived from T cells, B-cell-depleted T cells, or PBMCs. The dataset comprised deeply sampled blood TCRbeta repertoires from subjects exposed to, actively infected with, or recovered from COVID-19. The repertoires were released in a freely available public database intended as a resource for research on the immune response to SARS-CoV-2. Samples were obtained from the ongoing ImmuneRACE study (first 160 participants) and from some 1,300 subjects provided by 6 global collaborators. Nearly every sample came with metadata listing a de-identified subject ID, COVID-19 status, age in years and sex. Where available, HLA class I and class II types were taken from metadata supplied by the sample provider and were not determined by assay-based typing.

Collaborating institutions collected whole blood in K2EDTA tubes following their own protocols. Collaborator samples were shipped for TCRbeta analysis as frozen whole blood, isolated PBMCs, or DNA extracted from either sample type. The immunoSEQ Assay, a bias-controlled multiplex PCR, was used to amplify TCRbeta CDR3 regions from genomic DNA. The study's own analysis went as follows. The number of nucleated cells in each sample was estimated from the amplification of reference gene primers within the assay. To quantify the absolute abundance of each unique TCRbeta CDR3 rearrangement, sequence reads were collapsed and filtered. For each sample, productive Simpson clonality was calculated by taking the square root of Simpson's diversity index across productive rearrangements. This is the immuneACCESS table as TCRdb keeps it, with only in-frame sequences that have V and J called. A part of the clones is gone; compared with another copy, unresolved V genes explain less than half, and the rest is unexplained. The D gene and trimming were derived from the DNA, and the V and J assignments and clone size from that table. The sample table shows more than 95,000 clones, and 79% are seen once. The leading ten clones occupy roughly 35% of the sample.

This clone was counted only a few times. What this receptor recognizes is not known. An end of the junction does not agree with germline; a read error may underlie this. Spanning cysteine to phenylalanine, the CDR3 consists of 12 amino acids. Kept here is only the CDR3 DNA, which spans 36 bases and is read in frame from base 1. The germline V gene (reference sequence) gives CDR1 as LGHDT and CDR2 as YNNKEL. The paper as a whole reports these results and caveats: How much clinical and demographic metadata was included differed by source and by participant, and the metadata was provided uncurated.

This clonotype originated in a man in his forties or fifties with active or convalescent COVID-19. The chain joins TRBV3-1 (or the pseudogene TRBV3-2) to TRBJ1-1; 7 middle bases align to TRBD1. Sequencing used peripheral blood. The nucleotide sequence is TGTGCCAGCAGTCAAGGGGGCCCTGAAGCTTTCTTT. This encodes CASSQGGPEAFF.